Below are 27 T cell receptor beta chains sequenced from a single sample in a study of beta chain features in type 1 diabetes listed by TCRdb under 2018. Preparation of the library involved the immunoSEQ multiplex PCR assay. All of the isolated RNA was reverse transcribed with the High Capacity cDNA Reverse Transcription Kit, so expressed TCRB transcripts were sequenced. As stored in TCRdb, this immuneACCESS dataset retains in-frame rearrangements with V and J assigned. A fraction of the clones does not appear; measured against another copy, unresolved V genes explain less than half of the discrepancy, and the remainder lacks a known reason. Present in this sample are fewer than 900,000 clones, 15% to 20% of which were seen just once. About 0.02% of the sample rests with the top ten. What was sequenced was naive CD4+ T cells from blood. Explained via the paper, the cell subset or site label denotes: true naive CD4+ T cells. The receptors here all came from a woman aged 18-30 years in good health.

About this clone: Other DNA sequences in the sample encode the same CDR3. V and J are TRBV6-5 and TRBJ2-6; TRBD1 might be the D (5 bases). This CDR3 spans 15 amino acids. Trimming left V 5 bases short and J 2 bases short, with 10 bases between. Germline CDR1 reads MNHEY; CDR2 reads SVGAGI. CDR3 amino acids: CASSRQGAGANVLTF. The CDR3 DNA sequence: TGTGCCAGCAGTCGGCAAGGGGCTGGGGCCAACGTCCTGACTTTC.

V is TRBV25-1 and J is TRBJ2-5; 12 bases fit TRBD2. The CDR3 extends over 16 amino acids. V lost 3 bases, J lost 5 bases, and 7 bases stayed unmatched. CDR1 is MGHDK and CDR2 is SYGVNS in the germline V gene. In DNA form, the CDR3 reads TGTGCCAGCAGTGATCGACTAGCGGGAGTGTGGGAGACCCAGTACTTC. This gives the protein CASSDRLAGVWETQYF.

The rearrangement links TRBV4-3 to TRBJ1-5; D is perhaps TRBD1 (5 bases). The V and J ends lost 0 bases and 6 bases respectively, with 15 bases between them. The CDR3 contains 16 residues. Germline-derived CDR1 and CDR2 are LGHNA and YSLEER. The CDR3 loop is CASSQDPPGSSQPQHF. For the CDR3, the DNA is TGCGCCAGCAGCCAAGATCCTCCAGGGTCTTCTCAGCCCCAGCATTTT.

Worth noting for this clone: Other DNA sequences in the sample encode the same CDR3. The CDR3 coding sequence is TGCAGCGTTGTACCGCGGGACAGGCAAGAGACCCAGTACTTC. The encoded protein is CSVVPRDRQETQYF. V and J are TRBV29-1 and TRBJ2-5; 8 positions match TRBD1. CDR3 length: 14 amino acids. Germline assignment: CDR1 SQVTM and CDR2 ANQGSEA. With V trimmed by 4 bases and J by 2 bases, 6 bases remained unmatched.

The CDR3 DNA follows: TGCGCCAGCAGCTTGCGGGTGACACCGTACCAAGAGACCCAGTACTTC. Translation gives CASSLRVTPYQETQYF. V is TRBV5-1 and J is TRBJ2-5; D gene ambiguous. Trimming took 1 base from V and 0 from J, leaving 13 bases between them. The CDR3 is 16 amino acids. Germline V gene data show CDR1 as SGHRS and CDR2 as YFSETQ.

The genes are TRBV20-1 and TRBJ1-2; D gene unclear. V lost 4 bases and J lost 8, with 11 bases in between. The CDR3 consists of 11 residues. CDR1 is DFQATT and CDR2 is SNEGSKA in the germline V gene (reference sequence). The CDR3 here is CSAIWGEGYTF. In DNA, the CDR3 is TGCAGTGCTATTTGGGGTGAAGGCTACACCTTC.

The CDR3 coding sequence is TGTGCCAGCAGCCCAGGGACTAGCGTCACAGATACGCAGTATTTT. The encoded protein is CASSPGTSVTDTQYF. This chain joins TRBV25-1 and TRBJ2-3, with TRBD2 identical over 10 bases. The germline CDR1 and CDR2 sequences are MGHDK and SYGVNS. The V and J ends lost 6 bases and 2 bases, in that order; junction bases with no gene match: 5. This CDR3 contains 15 residues.

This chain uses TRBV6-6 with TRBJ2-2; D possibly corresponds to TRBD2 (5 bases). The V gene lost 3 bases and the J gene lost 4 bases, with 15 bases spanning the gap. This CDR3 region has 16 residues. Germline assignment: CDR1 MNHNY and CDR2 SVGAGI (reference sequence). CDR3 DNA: TGTGCCAGCAGTTATAATCCCCAGCGGACCACCGGGGAGCTGTTTTTT. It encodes CASSYNPQRTTGELFF.

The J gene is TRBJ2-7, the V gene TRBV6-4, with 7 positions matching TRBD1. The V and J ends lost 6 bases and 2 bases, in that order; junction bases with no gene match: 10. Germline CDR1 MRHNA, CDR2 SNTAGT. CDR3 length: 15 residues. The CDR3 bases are TGTGCCAGCAGGGGAGACAGGGCCCGGCCCTACGAGCAGTACTTC. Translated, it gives CASRGDRARPYEQYF.

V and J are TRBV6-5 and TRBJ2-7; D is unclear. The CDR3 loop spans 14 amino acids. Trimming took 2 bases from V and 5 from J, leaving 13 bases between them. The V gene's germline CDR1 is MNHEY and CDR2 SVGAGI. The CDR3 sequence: CASSYDDRRDEQYF. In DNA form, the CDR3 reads TGTGCCAGCAGTTACGACGACCGAAGGGACGAGCAGTACTTC.

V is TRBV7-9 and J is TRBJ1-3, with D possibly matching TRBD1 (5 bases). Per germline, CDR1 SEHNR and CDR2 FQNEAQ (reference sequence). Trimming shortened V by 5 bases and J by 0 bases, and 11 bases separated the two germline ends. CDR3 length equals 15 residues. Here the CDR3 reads CASSADRASGNTIYF. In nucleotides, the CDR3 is TGTGCCAGCAGCGCAGACAGAGCCTCTGGAAACACCATATATTTT.

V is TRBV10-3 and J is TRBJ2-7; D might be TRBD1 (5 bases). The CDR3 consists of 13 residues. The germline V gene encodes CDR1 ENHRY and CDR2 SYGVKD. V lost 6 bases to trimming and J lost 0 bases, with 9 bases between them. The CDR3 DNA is TGTGCCATCAGATCGACAGACTCCTACGAGCAGTACTTC. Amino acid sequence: CAIRSTDSYEQYF.

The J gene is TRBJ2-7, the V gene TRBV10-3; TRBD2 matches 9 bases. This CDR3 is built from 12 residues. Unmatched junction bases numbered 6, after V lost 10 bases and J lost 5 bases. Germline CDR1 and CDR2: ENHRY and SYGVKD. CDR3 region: CASRTSVDEQYF. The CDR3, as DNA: TGTGCCAGCCGGACTAGCGTGGACGAGCAGTACTTC.

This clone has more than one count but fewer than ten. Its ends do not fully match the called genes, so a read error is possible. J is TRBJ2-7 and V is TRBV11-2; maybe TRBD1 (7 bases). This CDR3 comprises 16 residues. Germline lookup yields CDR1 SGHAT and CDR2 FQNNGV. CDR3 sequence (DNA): TGTGCCAGCAGCTTGAGGAACGGGGACCACTTAGCAGGGGGGAACTTC. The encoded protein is CASSLRNGDHLAGGNF.

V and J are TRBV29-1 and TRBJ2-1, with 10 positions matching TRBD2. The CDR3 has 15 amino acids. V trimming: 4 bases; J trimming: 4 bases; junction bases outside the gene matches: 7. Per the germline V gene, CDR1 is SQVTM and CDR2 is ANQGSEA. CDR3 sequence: CSVGPSGSRYNEQFF. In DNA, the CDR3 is TGCAGCGTTGGACCTAGCGGGAGTCGATACAATGAGCAGTTCTTC.

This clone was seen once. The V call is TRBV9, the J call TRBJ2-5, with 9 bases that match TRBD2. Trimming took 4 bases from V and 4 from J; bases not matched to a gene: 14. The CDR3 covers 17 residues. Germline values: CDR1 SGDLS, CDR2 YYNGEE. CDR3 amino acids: CASSPRGSGRGGETQYF. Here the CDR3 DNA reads TGTGCCAGCAGCCCTCGGGGTAGCGGGAGAGGGGGAGAGACCCAGTACTTC.

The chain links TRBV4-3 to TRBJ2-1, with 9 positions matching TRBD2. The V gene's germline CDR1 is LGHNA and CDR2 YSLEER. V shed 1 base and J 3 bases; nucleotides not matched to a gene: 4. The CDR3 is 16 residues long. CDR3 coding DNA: TGCGCCAGCAGCCAAGTACCTAGCGGGGTCTACAATGAGCAGTTCTTC. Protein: CASSQVPSGVYNEQFF.

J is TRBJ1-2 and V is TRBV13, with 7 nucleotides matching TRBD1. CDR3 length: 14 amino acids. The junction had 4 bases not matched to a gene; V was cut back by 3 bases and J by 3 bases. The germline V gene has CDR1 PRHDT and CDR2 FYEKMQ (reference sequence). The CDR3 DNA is TGTGCCAGCAGCTTGAGGGGGACAGACTATGGCTACACCTTC. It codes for CASSLRGTDYGYTF.

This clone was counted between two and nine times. DNA for the CDR3: TGCAGTGCTAGAGTTTTCCATGAGCAGTTCTTC. It yields the protein CSARVFHEQFF. The chain carries TRBV20-1 and TRBJ2-1; D is uncertain. V dropped 1 base and J dropped 8 bases, with 6 bases sitting between them. The V gene's germline CDR1 is DFQATT and CDR2 SNEGSKA (reference sequence). The length of the CDR3 is 11 residues.

The CDR3 sequence: CASSPTQGILRETQYF. CDR3 coding DNA: TGTGCCAGCAGTCCAACCCAGGGGATTCTACGAGAGACCCAGTACTTC. V is TRBV6-6 and J is TRBJ2-5; TRBD1 is a possible D gene (6 bases). This CDR3 has 16 amino acids. Germline V CDR1 and CDR2: MNHNY, SVGAGI (reference sequence). Trimming stripped 5 bases from V and 4 bases from J, with 20 bases between.

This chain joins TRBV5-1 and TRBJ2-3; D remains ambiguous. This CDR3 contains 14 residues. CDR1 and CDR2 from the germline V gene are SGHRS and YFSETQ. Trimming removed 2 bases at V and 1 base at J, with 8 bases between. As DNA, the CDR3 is TGCGCCAGCAGCTTCACTGGAGGCACAGATACGCAGTATTTT. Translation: CASSFTGGTDTQYF. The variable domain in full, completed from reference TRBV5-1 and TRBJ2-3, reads KAGVTQTPRYLIKTRGQQVTLSCSPISGHRSVSWYQQTPGQGLQFLFEYFSETQRNKGNFPGRFSGRQFSNSRSEMNVSTLELGDSALYLCASSFTGGTDTQYFGPGTRLTVL.

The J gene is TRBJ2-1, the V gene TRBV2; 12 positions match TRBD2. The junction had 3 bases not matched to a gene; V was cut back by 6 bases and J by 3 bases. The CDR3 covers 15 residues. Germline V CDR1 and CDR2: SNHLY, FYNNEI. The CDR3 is CASRMGLAGYNEQFF. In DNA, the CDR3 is TGTGCCAGCAGAATGGGACTAGCGGGCTACAATGAGCAGTTCTTC.

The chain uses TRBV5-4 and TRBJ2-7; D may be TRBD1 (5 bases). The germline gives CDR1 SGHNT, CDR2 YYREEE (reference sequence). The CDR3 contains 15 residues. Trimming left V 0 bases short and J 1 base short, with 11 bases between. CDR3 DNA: TGTGCCAGCAGCTTGGATCAGGGTCGGTCCTACGAGCAGTACTTC. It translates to CASSLDQGRSYEQYF.

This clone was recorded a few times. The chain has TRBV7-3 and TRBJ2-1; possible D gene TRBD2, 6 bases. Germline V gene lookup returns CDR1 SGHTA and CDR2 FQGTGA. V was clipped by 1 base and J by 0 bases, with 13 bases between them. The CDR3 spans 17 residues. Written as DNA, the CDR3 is TGTGCCAGCAGCTTAAGTCCCGGGAGAAGCTCCTACAATGAGCAGTTCTTC. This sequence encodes CASSLSPGRSSYNEQFF. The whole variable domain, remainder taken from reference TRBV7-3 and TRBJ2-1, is GAGVSQTPSNKVTEKGKYVELRCDPISGHTALYWYRQSLGQGPEFLIYFQGTGAADDSGLPNDRFFAVRPEGSVSTLKIQRTERGDSAVYLCASSLSPGRSSYNEQFFGPGTRLTVL.

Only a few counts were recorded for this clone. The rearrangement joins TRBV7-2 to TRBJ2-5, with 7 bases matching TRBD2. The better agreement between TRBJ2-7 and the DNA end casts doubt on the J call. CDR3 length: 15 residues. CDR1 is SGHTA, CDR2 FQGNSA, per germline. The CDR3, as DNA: TGTGCCAGCAGCTTATGGCAGGGAGGGCGCGACGAGCAGTACTTC. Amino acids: CASSLWQGGRDEQYF.

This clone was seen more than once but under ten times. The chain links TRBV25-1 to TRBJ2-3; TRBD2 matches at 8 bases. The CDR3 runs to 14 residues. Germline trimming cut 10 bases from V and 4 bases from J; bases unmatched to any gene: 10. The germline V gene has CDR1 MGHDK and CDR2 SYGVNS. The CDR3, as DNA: TGTGCCACCGGGGCGGGAGGTGGGGCAGATACGCAGTATTTT. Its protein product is CATGAGGGADTQYF.

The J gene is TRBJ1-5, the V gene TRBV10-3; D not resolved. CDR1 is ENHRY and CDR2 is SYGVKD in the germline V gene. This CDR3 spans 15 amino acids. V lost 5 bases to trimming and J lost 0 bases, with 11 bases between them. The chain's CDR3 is CAISPGQHSNQPQHF. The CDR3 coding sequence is TGTGCCATCAGTCCGGGTCAGCATAGCAATCAGCCCCAGCATTTT.